The T cell receptor beta chain described here comes from a study of OX40 agonist ivuxolimab in advanced cancers. The wider study: Patients were treated with ivuxolimab, an agonistic anti-OX40 (CD134) antibody. All patients had ivuxolimab intravenously every 2 weeks at 0.01 to 10 mg/kg. Study-wide findings and caveats: Low normalized clonal expansion also occurred in some nonresponding patients.

Some clones are missing from TCRdb's copy, which holds only in-frame ones; the method was immunoSEQ multiplex PCR. This table holds 40,000 to 60,000 clones, about 86% found once. In this sample, this clone turned up a few times. Its antigen is still unknown. V was clipped by 2 bases and J by 5 bases, with 18 bases between them. From germline, CDR1 is MNHEY and CDR2 SMNVEV (reference sequence). The CDR3 spans 16 residues. Specimen: CD4+ or CD8+ T cells sorted from blood, collected in a trial of the OX40 agonist ivuxolimab. The chain carries TRBV27 and TRBJ1-1; D is perhaps TRBD1 (6 bases). The receptor was derived from an adult with an advanced solid tumor such as melanoma, head and neck, liver or kidney cancer. The CDR3 bases are TGTGCCAGCAGTTTAAGCACGATGGGGGCCGGAACTGAAGCTTTCTTT. Amino acid sequence: CASSLSTMGAGTEAFF.